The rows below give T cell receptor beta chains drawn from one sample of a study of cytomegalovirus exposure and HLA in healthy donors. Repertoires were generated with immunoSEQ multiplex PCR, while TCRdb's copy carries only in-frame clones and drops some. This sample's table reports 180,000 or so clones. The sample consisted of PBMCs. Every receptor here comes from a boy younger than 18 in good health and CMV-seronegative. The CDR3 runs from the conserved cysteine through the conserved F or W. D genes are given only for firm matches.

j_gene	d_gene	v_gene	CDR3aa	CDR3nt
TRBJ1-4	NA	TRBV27	CASRERGGNEKLFF	TGTGCCAGCAGAGAAAGGGGGGGAAATGAAAAACTGTTTTTT
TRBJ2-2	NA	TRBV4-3	CASSTGAHSTGELFF	TGCGCCAGCAGCACTGGAGCACATAGCACCGGGGAGCTGTTTTTT
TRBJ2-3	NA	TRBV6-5	CASSYLYGTPHF	TGTGCCAGCAGTTACCTCTACGGGACTCCGCATTTT
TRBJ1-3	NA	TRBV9	CASSADRIGISGNTIYF	TGTGCCAGCAGCGCTGACAGGATAGGAATCTCTGGAAACACCATATATTTT
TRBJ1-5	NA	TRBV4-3	CASSQDVTGNQPQHF	TGCGCCAGCAGCCAAGACGTTACAGGCAATCAGCCCCAGCATTTT
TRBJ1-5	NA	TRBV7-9	CASSPGQGGNQPQHF	TGTGCCAGCAGCCCTGGGCAAGGGGGCAATCAGCCCCAGCATTTT
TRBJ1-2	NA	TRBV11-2	CASSSRVSQVEGYTF	TGTGCCAGCAGCTCGAGGGTATCGCAGGTAGAGGGCTACACCTTC
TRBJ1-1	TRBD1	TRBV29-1	CSVDTGVGTEAFF	TGCAGCGTTGATACAGGGGTGGGTACTGAAGCTTTCTTT
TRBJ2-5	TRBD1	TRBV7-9	CASSVQGTGETQYF	TGTGCCAGCAGCGTACAGGGGACCGGAGAGACCCAGTACTTC
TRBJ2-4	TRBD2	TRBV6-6	CASSYFRGGADIQYF	TGTGCCAGCAGTTACTTCCGCGGGGGGGCGGACATTCAGTACTTC
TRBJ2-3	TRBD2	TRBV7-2	CASSLAPTSGTDTQYF	TGTGCCAGCAGCTTAGCGCCGACTAGCGGCACAGATACGCAGTATTTT
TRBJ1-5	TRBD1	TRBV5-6	CASSLWTGNSNQPQHF	TGTGCCAGCAGCCTTTGGACAGGCAATAGCAATCAGCCCCAGCATTTT
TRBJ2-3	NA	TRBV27	CASSLLSSDTQYF	TGTGCCAGCAGTTTATTATCCTCAGATACGCAGTATTTT
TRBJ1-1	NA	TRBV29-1	CSVERDISFFTEAFF	TGCAGCGTTGAACGGGACATTAGTTTTTTCACTGAAGCTTTCTTT
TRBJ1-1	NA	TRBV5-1	CASSLGRGITEAFF	TGCGCCAGCAGCTTGGGGAGGGGCATCACTGAAGCTTTCTTT
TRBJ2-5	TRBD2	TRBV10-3	CAISGGLGLGETQYF	TGTGCCATCAGCGGGGGACTAGGCCTAGGGGAGACCCAGTACTTC
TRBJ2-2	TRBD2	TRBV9	CASSVGISGGRDTGELFF	TGTGCCAGCAGCGTAGGAATTAGCGGGGGGCGAGACACCGGGGAGCTGTTTTTT
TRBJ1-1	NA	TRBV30	CAAGDTEAFF	TGTGCCGCGGGGGACACTGAAGCTTTCTTT
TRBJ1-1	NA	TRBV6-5	CASSYSRGTEAFF	TGTGCCAGCAGTTACTCGCGGGGCACCGAAGCTTTCTTT
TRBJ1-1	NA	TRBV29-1	CSVARGNTEAFF	TGCAGCGTTGCCAGAGGGAACACTGAAGCTTTCTTT
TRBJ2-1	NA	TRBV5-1	CASSSGLTQFREQFF	TGCGCCAGCAGCTCGGGACTGACGCAGTTCCGTGAGCAGTTCTTC
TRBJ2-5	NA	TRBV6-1	CAVTPGQETQYF	TGTGCCGTTACACCTGGTCAGGAGACCCAGTACTTC
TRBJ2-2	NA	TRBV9	CASSASGETGELFF	TGTGCCAGCAGCGCCTCAGGGGAAACCGGGGAGCTGTTTTTT
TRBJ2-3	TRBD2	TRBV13	CASSPSGGSPDTQYF	TGTGCCAGCAGCCCTAGCGGGGGGTCTCCGGATACGCAGTATTTT
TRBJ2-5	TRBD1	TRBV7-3	CASSPTGQGAFQETQYF	TGTGCCAGCAGCCCCACGGGACAGGGGGCTTTCCAAGAGACCCAGTACTTC
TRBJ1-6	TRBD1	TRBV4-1	CASSRFQGARDNSPLHF	TGCGCCAGCAGCCGCTTTCAGGGGGCTCGGGATAATTCACCCCTCCACTTT
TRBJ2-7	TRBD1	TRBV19	CASSRDRGSYEQYF	TGTGCCAGTAGTAGGGACAGGGGGTCCTACGAGCAGTACTTC
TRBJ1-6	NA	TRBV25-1	CASSENRRQDNSPLHF	TGTGCCAGCAGTGAAAATAGGAGACAGGATAATTCACCCCTCCACTTT
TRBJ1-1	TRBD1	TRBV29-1	CSVRTGRNTEAFF	TGCAGCGTTAGGACAGGACGGAACACTGAAGCTTTCTTT
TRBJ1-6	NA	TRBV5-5	CASSSRSGSPLHF	TGTGCCAGCAGCTCGCGCTCGGGTTCACCCCTCCACTTT
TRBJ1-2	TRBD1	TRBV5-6	CASTLGQGGHGYTF	TGTGCCAGCACCCTGGGACAGGGGGGCCATGGCTACACCTTC
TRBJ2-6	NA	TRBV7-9	CASSLDGRGSGANVLTF	TGTGCCAGCAGCTTAGATGGCCGGGGCTCTGGGGCCAACGTCCTGACTTTC
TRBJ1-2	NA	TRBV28	CASSFARDYGYTF	TGTGCCAGCAGTTTTGCCCGAGACTATGGCTACACCTTC
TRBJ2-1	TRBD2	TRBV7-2	CASSFPTSGGVNSYNEQFF	TGTGCCAGCAGCTTCCCCACTAGCGGGGGGGTTAACTCCTACAATGAGCAGTTCTTC
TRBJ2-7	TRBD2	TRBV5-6	CASSLGSGLGPRQYF	TGTGCCAGCAGCTTGGGGTCGGGACTAGGACCCAGGCAGTACTTC
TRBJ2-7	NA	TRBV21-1	CASSKFYRGGEQYF	TGTGCCAGCAGCAAGTTCTACAGGGGAGGCGAGCAGTACTTC
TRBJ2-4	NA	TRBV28	CASSSPSLGVENIQYF	TGTGCCAGCAGTTCGCCCTCATTAGGGGTTGAAAACATTCAGTACTTC
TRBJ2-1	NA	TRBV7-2	CASSPVRTGSYNEQFF	TGTGCCAGCAGCCCAGTCCGAACAGGGTCCTACAATGAGCAGTTCTTC
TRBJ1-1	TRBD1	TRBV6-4	CASRAQGATSEAFF	TGTGCCAGCAGGGCACAGGGGGCGACGAGTGAAGCTTTCTTT
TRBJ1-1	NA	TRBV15	CATSRGIRVTEAFF	TGTGCCACCAGCCGGGGGATAAGGGTAACTGAAGCTTTCTTT
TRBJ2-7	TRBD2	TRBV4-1	CASSNPLGGTMYEQYF	TGCGCCAGCAGCAACCCACTCGGGGGGACGATGTACGAGCAGTACTTC
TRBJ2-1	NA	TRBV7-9	CASSLGVGNEQFF	TGTGCCAGCAGCTTAGGGGTCGGGAATGAGCAGTTCTTC